This passage covers 24 T cell receptor beta chains from one sample sequenced in a study of beta chain features in type 1 diabetes. Expressed TCRB transcripts were sequenced after all isolated RNA was converted to cDNA. Only in-frame clones appear in the TCRdb table, and some are missing; sequencing was by immunoSEQ multiplex PCR. This sample carries some 330,000 clones, 11% of them seen once, and the ten largest clones take about 0.015%. The sample taken for sequencing was naive CD4+ T cells from blood. The receptors derive from a woman in her twenties or thirties in good health.

This clone was observed a handful of times. This sequence joins TRBV5-1 and TRBJ2-4; the D gene is possibly TRBD2 (6 bases). The V gene lost 4 bases and the J gene lost 3 bases, with 23 bases spanning the gap. The CDR3 has 18 residues. The V gene's germline CDR1 is SGHRS and CDR2 YFSETQ. The CDR3 protein is CASSPGGGTEKDKNIQYF. DNA for the CDR3: TGCGCCAGCAGCCCCGGCGGAGGGACTGAAAAAGACAAAAACATTCAGTACTTC. Full variable domain (remainder filled in from reference TRBV5-1 and TRBJ2-4): KAGVTQTPRYLIKTRGQQVTLSCSPISGHRSVSWYQQTPGQGLQFLFEYFSETQRNKGNFPGRFSGRQFSNSRSEMNVSTLELGDSALYLCASSPGGGTEKDKNIQYFGAGTRLSVL.

This clone was seen a few times. The rearrangement links TRBV7-9 to TRBJ1-3; D possibly corresponds to TRBD1 (5 bases). V lost 5 bases to trimming and J lost 0 bases, with 20 bases between them. CDR1 and CDR2 (germline): SEHNR, FQNEAQ (reference sequence). CDR3 length: 18 residues. The chain's CDR3 is CASSRTHPTTDSGNTIYF. CDR3 in DNA: TGTGCCAGCAGCCGAACCCATCCTACGACAGACTCTGGAAACACCATATATTTT. The variable domain in full, completed from reference TRBV7-9 and TRBJ1-3, reads DTGVSQNPRHKITKRGQNVTFRCDPISEHNRLYWYRQTLGQGPEFLTYFQNEAQLEKSRLLSDRFSAERPKGSFSTLEIQRTEQGDSAMYLCASSRTHPTTDSGNTIYFGEGSWLTVV.

This clone has ten or more counts. This CDR3 is CASSLTGDSGANVLTF. CDR3 in DNA: TGTGCCAGCAGCTTAACAGGGGACTCTGGGGCCAACGTCCTGACTTTC. The chain is built from TRBV7-9 and TRBJ2-6; TRBD1 matches at 7 bases. Trimming at V came to 2 bases and at J to 0 bases, leaving 1 base not matched to a gene. CDR3 length equals 16 residues. Germline lookup yields CDR1 SEHNR and CDR2 FQNEAQ (reference sequence).

J is TRBJ2-3 and V is TRBV28; D is unclear. Germline values: CDR1 MDHEN, CDR2 SYDVKM. The CDR3 extends over 12 amino acids. The germline V and J ends were trimmed by 4 bases and 2 bases, with 4 bases remaining between them. CDR3 amino acids: CASSSLTDTQYF. DNA of the CDR3: TGTGCCAGCAGTTCACTCACAGATACGCAGTATTTT. The complete variable domain, with remaining parts taken from reference TRBV28 and TRBJ2-3, reads DVKVTQSSRYLVKRTGEKVFLECVQDMDHENMFWYRQDPGLGLRLIYFSYDVKMKEKGDIPEGYSVSREKKERFSLILESASTNQTSMYLCASSSLTDTQYFGPGTRLTVL.

This clone was found a few times. This chain connects TRBV9 to TRBJ2-1, with TRBD2 matching over 9 bases. The CDR3 is 15 residues long. Germline V gene data show CDR1 as SGDLS and CDR2 as YYNGEE. Germline trimming cut 0 bases from V and 10 bases from J; bases unmatched to any gene: 8. The CDR3 DNA follows: TGTGCCAGCAGCGTAGGGACTAGCGAGTTATCCGAGCAGTTCTTC. Translating gives CASSVGTSELSEQFF.

The gene calls are TRBV18 and TRBJ2-7; the D is unclear. The ends were cut back, 3 bases at V and 4 bases at J, with 7 bases in the middle. The CDR3 is made up of 12 amino acids. Germline V CDR1 and CDR2: KGHSH, LQKENI. The chain's CDR3 is CASSPSPYEQYF. In nucleotides, the CDR3 is TGTGCCAGCTCACCTTCCCCTTACGAGCAGTACTTC.

This clone occurred a few times. The V gene is TRBV4-3, the J gene TRBJ1-2; 7 bases are shared with TRBD1. This CDR3 has 16 residues. Trimming at V came to 5 bases and at J to 1 base, leaving 10 bases not matched to a gene. Per germline, CDR1 LGHNA and CDR2 YSLEER. The DNA of the CDR3 is TGCGCCAGCAGCAGAAGTGACAGGGCCCTTAACTATGGCTACACCTTC. Its translation is CASSRSDRALNYGYTF.

As for this clone: In the same sample, other DNA sequences code for this CDR3. The chain carries TRBV18 and TRBJ2-7; maybe TRBD1 (6 bases). The ends were cut back, 3 bases at V and 0 bases at J, with 9 bases in the middle. The CDR3 runs to 14 residues. CDR1 is KGHSH, CDR2 LQKENI, per germline. The CDR3 DNA reads TGTGCCAGCTCACCGGGGGCAGGCTCCTACGAGCAGTACTTC. It translates to CASSPGAGSYEQYF. Full variable domain (outside the CDR3, taken from reference TRBV18 and TRBJ2-7): NAGVMQNPRHLVRRRGQEARLRCSPMKGHSHVYWYRQLPEEGLKFMVYLQKENIIDESGMPKERFSAEFPKEGPSILRIQQVVRGDSAAYFCASSPGAGSYEQYFGPGTRLTVT.

The rearrangement joins TRBV11-2 to TRBJ2-7; 7 bases are a match to TRBD1. V lost 2 bases, J lost 2 bases, and 6 bases stayed unmatched. The germline V gene has CDR1 SGHAT and CDR2 FQNNGV. This CDR3 region has 15 residues. The CDR3 protein is CASSLRLDRAYEQYF. CDR3 nucleotide sequence: TGTGCCAGCAGCTTACGGTTAGACAGGGCCTACGAGCAGTACTTC.

This sequence joins TRBV9 and TRBJ1-1, with D tentatively TRBD1 (5 bases). Trimming shortened V by 0 bases and J by 5 bases, and 11 bases separated the two germline ends. The CDR3 has 14 residues. The germline V gene encodes CDR1 SGDLS and CDR2 YYNGEE. CDR3 bases: TGTGCCAGCAGCGTAGGAAGGGAGGGGACTGAAGCTTTCTTT. Amino acids: CASSVGREGTEAFF.

This clone was seen a few times. J is TRBJ1-5 and V is TRBV30, with D maybe TRBD1 (5 bases). V gave up 2 bases and J gave up 6 bases, with 11 bases separating them. CDR3 length: 13 residues. Germline V gives CDR1 GTSNPN, CDR2 SVGIG (reference sequence). The CDR3 loop reads CAWSLQGTQPQHF. The CDR3 region has the DNA TGTGCCTGGAGTTTGCAGGGTACTCAGCCCCAGCATTTT.

This clone was seen a few times. The genes are TRBV9 and TRBJ1-2; 7 bases line up with TRBD1. The CDR3 length is 15 residues. CDR1 and CDR2 (germline): SGDLS, YYNGEE. J was trimmed by 1 base and V by 4 bases; bases with no gene match: 7. CDR3 amino acids: CASSPTGAGNYGYTF. CDR3 DNA sequence: TGTGCCAGCAGCCCCACAGGGGCCGGTAACTATGGCTACACCTTC.

The gene calls are TRBV4-2 and TRBJ2-1; TRBD2 agrees at 12 bases. Germline CDR1 LGHNA, CDR2 YNFKEQ. Trimming removed 4 bases from V and 1 base from J; junction bases left unmatched: 11. The CDR3 spans 19 residues. The CDR3 protein is CASSPGLAGRVGSYNEQFF. CDR3 DNA: TGTGCCAGCAGCCCTGGACTAGCGGGAAGAGTGGGGTCCTACAATGAGCAGTTCTTC.

The genes are TRBV11-1 and TRBJ2-3; D may be TRBD2 (6 bases). V lost 3 bases and J lost 5, with 9 bases in between. Germline-derived CDR1 and CDR2 are SGHAT and FQDESV (reference sequence). The CDR3 sequence is 13 residues long. CDR3 loop: CASSFPGRDTQYF. The CDR3 DNA is TGTGCCAGCAGCTTTCCCGGGAGAGATACGCAGTATTTT.

This clone has only a few counts. The V gene is TRBV14, the J gene TRBJ1-2; D ambiguous. This CDR3 is 13 amino acids long. CDR1 SGHDN and CDR2 FVKESK come from the germline V gene. The ends were cut back, 0 bases at V and 1 base at J, with 3 bases in the middle. In DNA form, the CDR3 reads TGTGCCAGCAGCCAAGACTATAACTATGGCTACACCTTC. It codes for CASSQDYNYGYTF.

The V gene is TRBV2, the J gene TRBJ2-5; a possible D gene is TRBD1 (6 bases). CDR3 length equals 14 residues. CDR1 and CDR2 from the germline V gene are SNHLY and FYNNEI. V shed 6 bases and J shed 3 bases, with 14 bases lying between them. CDR3 protein: CASRLPDRKETQYF. CDR3 coding DNA: TGTGCCAGCAGGTTACCGGACAGAAAAGAGACCCAGTACTTC.

The chain carries TRBV15 and TRBJ2-3, with D possibly matching TRBD2 (5 bases). The V gene lost 4 bases and the J gene lost 6 bases, with 11 bases spanning the gap. The CDR3 is made up of 13 amino acids. Per germline, CDR1 LNHNV and CDR2 YYDKDF (reference sequence). CDR3 nucleotide sequence: TGTGCCACCAGCATTTCCGGCGGGGATACGCAGTATTTT. It translates to CATSISGGDTQYF.

The V gene is TRBV7-9, the J gene TRBJ2-4; TRBD2 matches at 15 bases. Trimming at V came to 6 bases and at J to 4 bases, leaving 10 bases not matched to a gene. Germline V CDR1 and CDR2: SEHNR, FQNEAQ (reference sequence). This CDR3 is built from 18 residues. The CDR3 here is CASSQDPGLAGGKNIQYF. CDR3 DNA sequence: TGTGCCAGCAGTCAAGATCCGGGACTAGCGGGAGGAAAAAACATTCAGTACTTC.

The chain is built from TRBV10-3 and TRBJ2-3, with TRBD2 matching over 8 bases. This CDR3 contains 14 residues. Germline V gene lookup returns CDR1 ENHRY and CDR2 SYGVKD. V lost 3 bases, J lost 6 bases, and 5 bases stayed unmatched. CDR3 sequence reads: CAISETSGTDTQYF. The CDR3 coding sequence is TGTGCCATCAGTGAAACTAGCGGTACGGATACGCAGTATTTT.

This chain connects TRBV11-2 to TRBJ2-5; 7 bases agree with TRBD1. Trimming cost V 6 bases and J 6 bases; bases outside gene matches: 13. Germline V gene data show CDR1 as SGHAT and CDR2 as FQNNGV. The CDR3 covers 15 residues. The CDR3 region has the DNA TGTGCCAGCAGTCTCATTCGACAGGGTGGGCAGACCCAGTACTTC. Protein product: CASSLIRQGGQTQYF.

This clone showed up just a few times. Compared with germline, one end of the junction differs, possibly owing to a read error. The genes are TRBV18 and TRBJ2-6; the D gene is possibly TRBD1 (6 bases). CDR3 length: 15 amino acids. The V gene's germline CDR1 is KGHSH and CDR2 LQKENI. In DNA form, the CDR3 reads TGTGCCAGCTCTCCACAGGGAGCTGGGGCCAACGTCCTGACTTTC. Its translation: CASSPQGAGANVLTF.

This clone was observed a few times. This chain joins TRBV9 and TRBJ2-7, with D maybe TRBD2 (6 bases). The CDR3 is 15 residues long. CDR1 and CDR2 (germline): SGDLS, YYNGEE. Trimming cost V 0 bases and J 3 bases, with 13 bases left between them. For the CDR3, the DNA is TGTGCCAGCAGCGTAGGCTCCGTTAGCGGCTACGAGCAGTACTTC. Protein: CASSVGSVSGYEQYF.

In this sample, this clone turned up a few times. The chain combines TRBV18 with TRBJ1-1; D is perhaps TRBD1 (5 bases). The germline V and J ends were trimmed by 3 bases and 1 base, with 9 bases remaining between them. In germline, CDR1 is KGHSH, CDR2 LQKENI. The CDR3 contains 14 residues. The CDR3 protein is CASSPDSQNTEAFF. In DNA, the CDR3 is TGTGCCAGCTCACCCGACAGCCAGAACACTGAAGCTTTCTTT. The whole variable domain, filled in from reference TRBV18 and TRBJ1-1, reads NAGVMQNPRHLVRRRGQEARLRCSPMKGHSHVYWYRQLPEEGLKFMVYLQKENIIDESGMPKERFSAEFPKEGPSILRIQQVVRGDSAAYFCASSPDSQNTEAFFGQGTRLTVV.

V usage is TRBV7-2 and J usage is TRBJ2-5, with D perhaps TRBD1 (6 bases). Germline-derived CDR1 and CDR2 are SGHTA and FQGNSA. The CDR3 sequence is 15 residues long. V dropped 0 bases and J dropped 4 bases, with 12 bases sitting between them. This CDR3 reads CASSLAITGLETQYF. The CDR3 DNA reads as TGTGCCAGCAGCTTAGCGATCACAGGGCTAGAGACCCAGTACTTC.